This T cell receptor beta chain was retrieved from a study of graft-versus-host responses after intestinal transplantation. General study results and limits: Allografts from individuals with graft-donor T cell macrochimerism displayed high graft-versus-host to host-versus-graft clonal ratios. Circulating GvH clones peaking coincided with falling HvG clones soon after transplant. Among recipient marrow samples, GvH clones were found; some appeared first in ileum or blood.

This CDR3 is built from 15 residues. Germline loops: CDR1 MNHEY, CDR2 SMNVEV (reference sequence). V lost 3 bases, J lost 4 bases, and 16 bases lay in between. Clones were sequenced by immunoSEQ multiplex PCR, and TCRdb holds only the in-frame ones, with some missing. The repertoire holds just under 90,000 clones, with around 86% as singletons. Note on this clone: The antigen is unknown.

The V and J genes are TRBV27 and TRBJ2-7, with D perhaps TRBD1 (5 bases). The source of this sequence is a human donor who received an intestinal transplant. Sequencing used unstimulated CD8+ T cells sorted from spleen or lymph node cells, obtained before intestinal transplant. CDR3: CASSFGWGPGYEQYF. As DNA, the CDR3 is TGTGCCAGCAGTTTCGGTTGGGGCCCCGGGTACGAGCAGTACTTC.